This TCR beta chain was sequenced in a study of monozygotic twins with inflammatory bowel disease. The germline gives CDR1 ENHRY, CDR2 SYGVKD. The CDR3 runs 12 residues. Overall study results and limits: Other individuals had fewer clonotypes in common with IBD patients than with healthy twins, especially with disease activity.

No DNA is given; TCRdb re-called the 5' RACE reads and lists each CDR3 protein once. The sample table includes about 210,000 distinct CDR3 sequences. Notes on this clonotype: The antigen is undetermined.

The sequenced sample consisted of blood. The rearrangement joins TRBV10-3 to TRBJ1-1. This receptor was obtained from a human donor with ulcerative colitis or Crohn's disease, or a healthy co-twin of an affected twin (not recorded which). This chain's CDR3 is CAISDLDIEAFF.